The following is a T cell receptor beta chain sequence with its context. Other DNA sequences in this specimen translate into the identical CDR3. Per germline, CDR1 GTSNPN and CDR2 SVGIG (reference sequence). The CDR3 length is 15 residues. V shed 1 base and J 2 bases; nucleotides not matched to a gene: 4. PCR amplification relied on 60 Vbeta primers (plus 13 Jbeta primers). The data were produced by immunoSEQ multiplex PCR, yet TCRdb's version contains in-frame clones alone and is incomplete. The data hold approximately 150,000 clones, with just over 75% observed a single time. This record belongs to a study of cytomegalovirus exposure and HLA in healthy donors. Across the whole study: Clustering assigned about 80% of the roughly 400 genotyped donors to the Caucasian-associated ancestry cluster.

The chain joins TRBV30 to TRBJ2-3, with 9 bases lining up with TRBD2. The clonotype comes from a woman aged 40 to 50 in good health and CMV-seronegative. Sequenced: PBMCs. The CDR3 protein is CAWSGLAGNTDTQYF. The CDR3 DNA follows: TGTGCCTGGAGTGGGCTAGCGGGAAACACAGATACGCAGTATTTT.